Listed below are T cell receptor beta chains from one sample, sequenced in a study of OX40 agonist ivuxolimab in advanced cancers. Produced via immunoSEQ multiplex PCR; TCRdb's table is partial and in-frame only. The repertoire holds tens of thousands of clones, with more than 70% as singletons. The material sequenced was CD4+ or CD8+ T cells sorted from blood, taken in a trial of the OX40 agonist ivuxolimab. Source of these receptors: an adult with an advanced solid tumor such as melanoma, head and neck, liver or kidney cancer. The CDR3 runs from the conserved cysteine through the conserved F or W. The order of the fields is CDR3 protein, CDR3 DNA, clone size, V gene, D gene, J gene. The D gene is left open where the match is weak. The listing skips clone size in some rows; elsewhere it reads once, few, many or a size class.

CDR3 protein: CASSPKRRITDTQYF
CDR3 DNA: TGTGCCAGCAGCCCGAAAAGAAGGATAACAGATACGCAGTATTTT
clone size: .
V gene: TRBV7-9
D gene: .
J gene: TRBJ2-3

CDR3 protein: CASSQGGRPGTDTQYF
CDR3 DNA: TGTGCCAGCAGCCAAGGCGGGAGGCCGGGGACAGATACGCAGTATTTT
clone size: .
V gene: TRBV14
D gene: TRBD2
J gene: TRBJ2-3

CDR3 protein: CASSRQGGYEQYF
CDR3 DNA: TGTGCCAGCAGCCGACAGGGAGGGTACGAGCAGTACTTC
clone size: .
V gene: TRBV5-4
D gene: .
J gene: TRBJ2-7

CDR3 protein: CASSLAQGFAYNEQFF
CDR3 DNA: TGTGCCAGCAGCTTAGCGCAGGGGTTCGCCTACAATGAGCAGTTCTTC
clone size: once
V gene: TRBV7-9
D gene: .
J gene: TRBJ2-1

CDR3 protein: CASMLEGAGTQYF
CDR3 DNA: TGCGCCAGCATGTTGGAGGGTGCTGGGACCCAGTACTTC
clone size: .
V gene: TRBV5-1
D gene: .
J gene: TRBJ2-5

CDR3 protein: CASSILGAGTDTQYF
CDR3 DNA: TGTGCCAGTAGTATTTTGGGGGCCGGCACAGATACGCAGTATTTT
clone size: .
V gene: TRBV19
D gene: .
J gene: TRBJ2-3

CDR3 protein: CAWSIDRGTEAFF
CDR3 DNA: TGTGCCTGGAGTATCGACAGGGGCACTGAAGCTTTCTTT
clone size: few
V gene: TRBV30
D gene: TRBD1
J gene: TRBJ1-1

CDR3 protein: CASSLEQGLNGYTF
CDR3 DNA: TGTGCCAGCAGCTTGGAACAGGGCCTGAATGGCTACACCTTC
clone size: .
V gene: TRBV5-4
D gene: .
J gene: TRBJ1-2

CDR3 protein: CSVVVTSLEQYF
CDR3 DNA: TGCAGCGTTGTGGTGACTAGCCTCGAGCAGTACTTC
clone size: .
V gene: TRBV29-1
D gene: TRBD2
J gene: TRBJ2-7

CDR3 protein: CASSQEGWGYEQYF
CDR3 DNA: TGTGCCAGCAGCCAAGAGGGGTGGGGTTACGAGCAGTACTTC
clone size: .
V gene: TRBV4-2
D gene: .
J gene: TRBJ2-7

CDR3 protein: CASSLPGGIETQYF
CDR3 DNA: TGTGCCAGCAGCTTGCCAGGGGGTATCGAGACCCAGTACTTC
clone size: .
V gene: TRBV5-4
D gene: TRBD1
J gene: TRBJ2-5

CDR3 protein: CASSLTGGYNEKLFF
CDR3 DNA: TGTGCCAGCAGCTTAACAGGGGGCTATAATGAAAAACTGTTTTTT
clone size: .
V gene: TRBV25-1
D gene: TRBD1
J gene: TRBJ1-4

CDR3 protein: CASNRDRGSAVRNQPQHF
CDR3 DNA: TGTGCCAGTAATAGGGACAGGGGGAGTGCGGTTCGCAATCAGCCCCAGCATTTT
clone size: .
V gene: TRBV19
D gene: TRBD1
J gene: TRBJ1-5

CDR3 protein: CAWSVPGANTEAFF
CDR3 DNA: TGTGCCTGGAGTGTACCTGGAGCGAACACTGAAGCTTTCTTT
clone size: .
V gene: TRBV30
D gene: .
J gene: TRBJ1-1

CDR3 protein: CASSLGGRYQPQHF
CDR3 DNA: TGTGCCAGCAGTTTGGGGGGGCGATATCAGCCCCAGCATTTT
clone size: .
V gene: TRBV28
D gene: .
J gene: TRBJ1-5

CDR3 protein: CASSQDWPGLTADTQYF
CDR3 DNA: TGCGCCAGCAGCCAAGATTGGCCGGGACTAACGGCGGATACGCAGTATTTT
clone size: .
V gene: TRBV4-1
D gene: TRBD2
J gene: TRBJ2-3

CDR3 protein: CASSVGTGSYYEQYF
CDR3 DNA: TGTGCCAGCAGCGTAGGGACAGGATCATATTACGAGCAGTACTTC
clone size: .
V gene: TRBV9
D gene: TRBD1
J gene: TRBJ2-7

CDR3 protein: CASSDRGPTEAFF
CDR3 DNA: TGTGCCAGCAGCGACAGGGGTCCAACTGAAGCTTTCTTT
clone size: once
V gene: TRBV6-6
D gene: TRBD1
J gene: TRBJ1-1

CDR3 protein: CASSRFRGENIQYF
CDR3 DNA: TGTGCCAGCAGCCGCTTTCGGGGGGAAAACATTCAGTACTTC
clone size: .
V gene: TRBV11-2
D gene: TRBD2
J gene: TRBJ2-4

CDR3 protein: CASSDNGWTDTQYF
CDR3 DNA: TGTGCCAGCAGTGATAATGGGTGGACAGATACGCAGTATTTT
clone size: once
V gene: TRBV6-1
D gene: .
J gene: TRBJ2-3

CDR3 protein: CASSYSFGGYEQYF
CDR3 DNA: TGTGCCAGCAGTTACTCGTTCGGGGGGTACGAGCAGTACTTC
clone size: .
V gene: TRBV6-5
D gene: TRBD2
J gene: TRBJ2-7

CDR3 protein: CATSRARHSSYTDTQYF
CDR3 DNA: TGTGCCACCAGCAGAGCTAGACACAGTTCCTACACAGATACGCAGTATTTT
clone size: .
V gene: TRBV15
D gene: .
J gene: TRBJ2-3

CDR3 protein: CASGARETDTQYF
CDR3 DNA: TGTGCCAGCGGCGCGCGGGAGACAGATACGCAGTATTTT
clone size: .
V gene: TRBV10-3
D gene: TRBD2
J gene: TRBJ2-3

CDR3 protein: CASRAGGPVTGELFF
CDR3 DNA: TGTGCCAGCCGAGCGGGAGGGCCGGTCACCGGGGAGCTGTTTTTT
clone size: .
V gene: TRBV19
D gene: TRBD2
J gene: TRBJ2-2

CDR3 protein: CASSLRQGVGAEAFF
CDR3 DNA: TGTGCCAGCAGTTTAAGACAGGGAGTAGGGGCTGAAGCTTTCTTT
clone size: once
V gene: TRBV2
D gene: TRBD1
J gene: TRBJ1-1

CDR3 protein: CASSPGQGYGYTF
CDR3 DNA: TGTGCCAGCAGTCCGGGACAGGGGTATGGCTACACCTTC
clone size: few
V gene: TRBV2
D gene: TRBD1
J gene: TRBJ1-2

CDR3 protein: CASSQNRGSGSYNEQFF
CDR3 DNA: TGTGCCAGCAGCCAAAACCGCGGGAGCGGATCCTACAATGAGCAGTTCTTC
clone size: .
V gene: TRBV14
D gene: TRBD2
J gene: TRBJ2-1

CDR3 protein: CASSLQGSTDTQYF
CDR3 DNA: TGTGCCAGCAGTCTTCAGGGGTCGACAGATACGCAGTATTTT
clone size: once
V gene: TRBV27
D gene: .
J gene: TRBJ2-3

CDR3 protein: CASSTGTSGNEQFF
CDR3 DNA: TGTGCCAGCAGCACCGGGACTAGCGGCAATGAGCAGTTCTTC
clone size: .
V gene: TRBV9
D gene: TRBD2
J gene: TRBJ2-1

CDR3 protein: CASSLVDRGRTGELFF
CDR3 DNA: TGTGCCAGCAGCTTAGTCGACAGGGGGCGCACCGGGGAGCTGTTTTTT
clone size: once
V gene: TRBV7-9
D gene: TRBD1
J gene: TRBJ2-2

CDR3 protein: CASRERTDGTGELFF
CDR3 DNA: TGTGCCAGCAGAGAAAGGACAGATGGGACCGGGGAGCTGTTTTTT
clone size: .
V gene: TRBV2
D gene: .
J gene: TRBJ2-2

CDR3 protein: CASSRLAVSTDTQYF
CDR3 DNA: TGTGCCAGCAGCCGACTAGCGGTAAGCACAGATACGCAGTATTTT
clone size: .
V gene: TRBV7-2
D gene: TRBD2
J gene: TRBJ2-3

CDR3 protein: CATSPGHIAGVGEQYF
CDR3 DNA: TGTGCCACCAGCCCGGGACACATAGCGGGAGTGGGCGAGCAGTACTTC
clone size: .
V gene: TRBV15
D gene: TRBD2
J gene: TRBJ2-7

CDR3 protein: CSVLDPGMDEQFF
CDR3 DNA: TGCAGCGTTCTAGACCCGGGGATGGATGAGCAGTTCTTC
clone size: .
V gene: TRBV29-1
D gene: .
J gene: TRBJ2-1

CDR3 protein: CASSRGLAGGGYEQYF
CDR3 DNA: TGCGCCAGCAGCCGCGGACTAGCGGGAGGGGGATACGAGCAGTACTTC
clone size: .
V gene: TRBV4-1
D gene: TRBD2
J gene: TRBJ2-7

CDR3 protein: CASSLMARLPGVANTEAFF
CDR3 DNA: TGTGCCAGCAGCTTAATGGCCCGATTGCCAGGGGTAGCGAACACTGAAGCTTTCTTT
clone size: .
V gene: TRBV5-6
D gene: .
J gene: TRBJ1-1

CDR3 protein: CASSSRLALGQETQYF
CDR3 DNA: TGTGCCAGCAGCTCGCGACTAGCTTTGGGCCAAGAGACCCAGTACTTC
clone size: .
V gene: TRBV7-9
D gene: TRBD2
J gene: TRBJ2-5

CDR3 protein: CASSLSGRAEQFF
CDR3 DNA: TGTGCCAGCAGCTTGTCCGGGAGGGCTGAGCAGTTCTTC
clone size: .
V gene: TRBV5-6
D gene: TRBD2
J gene: TRBJ2-1

CDR3 protein: CASRLTLNTEAFF
CDR3 DNA: TGCGCCAGCAGGCTGACGCTGAACACTGAAGCTTTCTTT
clone size: .
V gene: TRBV5-1
D gene: .
J gene: TRBJ1-1

CDR3 protein: CASRYRDRLYGYTF
CDR3 DNA: TGTGCCAGCAGATACCGGGACAGGCTCTATGGCTACACCTTC
clone size: .
V gene: TRBV7-2
D gene: TRBD1
J gene: TRBJ1-2

CDR3 protein: CASSDLVGELFF
CDR3 DNA: TGTGCCAGCAGTGACCTGGTCGGGGAGCTGTTTTTT
clone size: .
V gene: TRBV6-4
D gene: .
J gene: TRBJ2-2

CDR3 protein: CASSDRVTRGYTF
CDR3 DNA: TGCGCCAGCAGTGATAGGGTAACCCGGGGCTACACCTTC
clone size: .
V gene: TRBV10-2
D gene: .
J gene: TRBJ1-2

CDR3 protein: CASSARGQKETQYF
CDR3 DNA: TGTGCCAGCAGCGCGAGAGGGCAGAAAGAGACCCAGTACTTC
clone size: .
V gene: TRBV9
D gene: .
J gene: TRBJ2-5

CDR3 protein: CASSDNRNTEAFF
CDR3 DNA: TGTGCCAGCAGTGACAACCGGAACACTGAAGCTTTCTTT
clone size: .
V gene: TRBV2
D gene: .
J gene: TRBJ1-1

CDR3 protein: CASSEVQGGLANQPQHF
CDR3 DNA: TGTGCCAGCAGTGAAGTCCAAGGGGGGCTGGCCAATCAGCCCCAGCATTTT
clone size: once
V gene: TRBV6-1
D gene: .
J gene: TRBJ1-5

CDR3 protein: CASTWGQSTSGNTIYF
CDR3 DNA: TGTGCCAGCACCTGGGGACAGTCTACCTCTGGAAACACCATATATTTT
clone size: .
V gene: TRBV21-1
D gene: .
J gene: TRBJ1-3